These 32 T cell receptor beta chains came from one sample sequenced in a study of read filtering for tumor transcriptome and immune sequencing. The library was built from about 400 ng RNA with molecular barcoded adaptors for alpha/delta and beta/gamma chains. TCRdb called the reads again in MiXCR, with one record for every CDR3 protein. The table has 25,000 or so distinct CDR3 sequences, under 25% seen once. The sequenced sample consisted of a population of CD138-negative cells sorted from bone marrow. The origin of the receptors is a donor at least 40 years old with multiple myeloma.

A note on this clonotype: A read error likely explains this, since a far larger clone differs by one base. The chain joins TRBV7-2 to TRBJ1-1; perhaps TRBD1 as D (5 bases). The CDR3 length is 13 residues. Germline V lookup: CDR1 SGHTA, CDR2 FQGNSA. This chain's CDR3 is CASSLKLGTEASF. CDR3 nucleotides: TGTGCCAGCAGCTTGAAGCTCGGGACTGAAGCTTCCTTT.

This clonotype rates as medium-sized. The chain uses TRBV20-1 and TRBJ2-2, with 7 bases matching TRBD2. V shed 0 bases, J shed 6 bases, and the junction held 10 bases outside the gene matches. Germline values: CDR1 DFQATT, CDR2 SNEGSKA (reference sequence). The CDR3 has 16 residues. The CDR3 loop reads CSARDLVAGDAGELFF. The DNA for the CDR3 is TGCAGTGCTAGAGATCTGGTAGCGGGCGATGCCGGGGAGCTGTTTTTT.

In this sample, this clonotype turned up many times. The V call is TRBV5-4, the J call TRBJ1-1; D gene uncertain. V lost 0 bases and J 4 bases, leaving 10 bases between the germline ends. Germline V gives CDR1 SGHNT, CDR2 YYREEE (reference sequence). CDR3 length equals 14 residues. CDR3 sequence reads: CASSLGVLGTEAFF. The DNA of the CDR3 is TGTGCCAGCAGCTTGGGGGTACTGGGCACTGAAGCTTTCTTT.

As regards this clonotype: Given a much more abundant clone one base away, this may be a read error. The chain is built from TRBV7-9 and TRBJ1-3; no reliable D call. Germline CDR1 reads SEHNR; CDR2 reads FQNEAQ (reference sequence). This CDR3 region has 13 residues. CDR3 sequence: CAIDADLGNTIYF. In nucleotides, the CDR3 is TGTGCAATCGACGCGGACCTGGGAAACACCATATATTTT.

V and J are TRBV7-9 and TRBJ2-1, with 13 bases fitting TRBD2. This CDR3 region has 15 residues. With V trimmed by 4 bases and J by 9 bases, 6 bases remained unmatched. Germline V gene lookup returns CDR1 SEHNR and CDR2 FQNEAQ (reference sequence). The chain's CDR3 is CASSSRLAGGSEQFF. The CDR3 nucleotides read TGTGCCAGCAGCTCGCGACTAGCGGGAGGCTCTGAGCAGTTCTTC.

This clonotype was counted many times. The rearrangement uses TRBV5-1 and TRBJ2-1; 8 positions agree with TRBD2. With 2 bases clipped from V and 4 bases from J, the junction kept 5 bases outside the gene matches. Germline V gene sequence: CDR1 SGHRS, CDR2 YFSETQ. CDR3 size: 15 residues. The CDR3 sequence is CASSLDGRGYNEQFF. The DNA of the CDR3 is TGCGCCAGCAGCTTAGACGGGAGGGGGTACAATGAGCAGTTCTTC.

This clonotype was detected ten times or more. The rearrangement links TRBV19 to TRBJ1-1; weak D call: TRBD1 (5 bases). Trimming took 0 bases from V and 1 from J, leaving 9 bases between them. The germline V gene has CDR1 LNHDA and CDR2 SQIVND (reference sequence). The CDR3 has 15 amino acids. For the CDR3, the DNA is TGTGCCAGTAGTATAGATCAAGGGGAGAACACTGAAGCTTTCTTT. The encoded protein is CASSIDQGENTEAFF. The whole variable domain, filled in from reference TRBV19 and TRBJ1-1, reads DGGITQSPKYLFRKEGQNVTLSCEQNLNHDAMYWYRQDPGQGLRLIYYSQIVNDFQKGDIAEGYSVSREKKESFPLTVTSAQKNPTAFYLCASSIDQGENTEAFFGQGTRLTVV.

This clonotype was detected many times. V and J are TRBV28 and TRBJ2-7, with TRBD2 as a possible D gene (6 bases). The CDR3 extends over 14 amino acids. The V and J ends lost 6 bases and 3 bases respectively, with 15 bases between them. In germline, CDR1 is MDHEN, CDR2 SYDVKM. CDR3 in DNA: TGTGCCAGCAGCCCTCGGGGTAGCGGCTACGAGCAGTACTTC. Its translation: CASSPRGSGYEQYF.

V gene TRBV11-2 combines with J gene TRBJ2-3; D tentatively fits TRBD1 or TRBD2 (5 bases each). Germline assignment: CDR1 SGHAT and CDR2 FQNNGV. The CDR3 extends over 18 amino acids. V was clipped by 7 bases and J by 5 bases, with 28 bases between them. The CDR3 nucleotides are TGTGCCAGCACCGCATCCCCCTTACCCCGGGCTGGGGGAGATACGCAGTATTTT. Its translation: CASTASPLPRAGGDTQYF.

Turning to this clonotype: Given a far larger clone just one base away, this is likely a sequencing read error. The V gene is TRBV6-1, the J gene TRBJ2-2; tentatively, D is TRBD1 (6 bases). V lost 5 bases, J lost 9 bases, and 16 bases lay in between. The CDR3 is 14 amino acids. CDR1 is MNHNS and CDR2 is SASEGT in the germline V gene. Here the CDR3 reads CASSYIQGSRELFF. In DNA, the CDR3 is TGTGCCAGCAGTTACATCCAGGGGTCCAGGGAGCTGTTTTTT.

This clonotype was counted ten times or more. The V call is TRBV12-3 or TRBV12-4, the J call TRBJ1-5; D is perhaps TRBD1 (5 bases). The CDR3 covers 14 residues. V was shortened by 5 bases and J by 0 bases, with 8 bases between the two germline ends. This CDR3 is CASSGGYSNQPQHF. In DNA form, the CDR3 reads TGTGCCAGCAGTGGGGGATATAGCAATCAGCCCCAGCATTTT.

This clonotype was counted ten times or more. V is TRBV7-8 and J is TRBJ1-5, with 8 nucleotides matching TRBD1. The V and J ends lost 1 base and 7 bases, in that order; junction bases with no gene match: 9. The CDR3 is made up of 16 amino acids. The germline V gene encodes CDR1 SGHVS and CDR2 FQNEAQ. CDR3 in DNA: TGTGCCAGCAGCTTAGAACCCACAGGGGGGGGGCAGCCCCAGCATTTT. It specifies CASSLEPTGGGQPQHF. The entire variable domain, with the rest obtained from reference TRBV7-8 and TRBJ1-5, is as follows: GAGVSQSPRYKVAKRGQDVALRCDPISGHVSLFWYQQALGQGPEFLTYFQNEAQLDKSGLPSDRFFAERPEGSVSTLKIQRTQQEDSAVYLCASSLEPTGGGQPQHFGDGTRLSIL.

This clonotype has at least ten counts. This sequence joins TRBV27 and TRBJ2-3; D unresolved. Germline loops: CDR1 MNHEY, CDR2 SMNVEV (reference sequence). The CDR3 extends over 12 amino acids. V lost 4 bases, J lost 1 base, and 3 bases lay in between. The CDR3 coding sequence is TGTGCCAGCAGTTGGGGCACAGATACGCAGTATTTT. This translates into CASSWGTDTQYF.

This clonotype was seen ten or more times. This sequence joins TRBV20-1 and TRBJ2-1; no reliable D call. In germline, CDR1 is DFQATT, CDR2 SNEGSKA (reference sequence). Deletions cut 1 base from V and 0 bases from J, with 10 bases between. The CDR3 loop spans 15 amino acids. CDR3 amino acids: CSARVGGSSYNEQFF. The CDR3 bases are TGCAGTGCTAGAGTGGGCGGTAGCTCCTACAATGAGCAGTTCTTC.

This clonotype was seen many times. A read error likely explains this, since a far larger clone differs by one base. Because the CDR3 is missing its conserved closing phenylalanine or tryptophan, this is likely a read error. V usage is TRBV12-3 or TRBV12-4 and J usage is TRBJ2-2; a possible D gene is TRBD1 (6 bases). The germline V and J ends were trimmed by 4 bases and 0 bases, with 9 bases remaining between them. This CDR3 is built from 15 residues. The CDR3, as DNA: TGTGCCAGCAGTTCCGGGACAACGAACACCGGGGAGCTGTTTTAT. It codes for CASSSGTTNTGELFY.

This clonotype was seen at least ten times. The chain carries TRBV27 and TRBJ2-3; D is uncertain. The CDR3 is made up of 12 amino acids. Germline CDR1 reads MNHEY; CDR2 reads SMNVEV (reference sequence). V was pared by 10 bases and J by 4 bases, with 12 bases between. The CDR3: CATNRFPDTQYF. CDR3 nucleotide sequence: TGTGCCACCAATAGATTCCCAGATACGCAGTATTTT.

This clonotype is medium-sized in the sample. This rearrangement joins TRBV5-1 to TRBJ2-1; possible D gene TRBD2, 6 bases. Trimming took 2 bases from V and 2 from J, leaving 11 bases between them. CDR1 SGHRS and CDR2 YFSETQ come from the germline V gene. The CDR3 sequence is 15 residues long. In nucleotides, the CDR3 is TGCGCCAGCAGCTTAGGAGGGAGCGCCTACAATGAGCAGTTCTTC. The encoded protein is CASSLGGSAYNEQFF.

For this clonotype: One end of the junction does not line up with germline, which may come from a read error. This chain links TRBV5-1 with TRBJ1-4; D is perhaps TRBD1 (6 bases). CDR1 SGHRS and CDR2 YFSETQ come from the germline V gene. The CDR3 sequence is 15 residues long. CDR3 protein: CASSAVSGANEELFF. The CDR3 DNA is TGCGCCAGCAGCGCGGTCTCAGGGGCAAATGAAGAACTGTTTTTT.

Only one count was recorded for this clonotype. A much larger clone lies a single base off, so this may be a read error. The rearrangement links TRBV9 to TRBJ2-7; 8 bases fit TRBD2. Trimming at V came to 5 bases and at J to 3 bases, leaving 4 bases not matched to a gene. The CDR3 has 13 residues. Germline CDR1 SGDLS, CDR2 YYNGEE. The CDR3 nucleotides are TGTGCCAGCAGTCCGAGCGGGAGCTACGAGCAGTACTTC. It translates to CASSPSGSYEQYF.

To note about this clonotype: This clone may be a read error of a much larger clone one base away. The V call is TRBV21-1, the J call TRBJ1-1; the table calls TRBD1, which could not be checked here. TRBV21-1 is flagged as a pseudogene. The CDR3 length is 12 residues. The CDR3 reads CASTFSGTETFF. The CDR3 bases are TGTGCCAGCACCTTCAGTGGGACAGAAACTTTCTTT.

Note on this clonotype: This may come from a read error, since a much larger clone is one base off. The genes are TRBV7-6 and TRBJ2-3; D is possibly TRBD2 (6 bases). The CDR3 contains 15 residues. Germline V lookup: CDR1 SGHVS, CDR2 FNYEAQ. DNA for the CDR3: TGTGGCAGCAGCTTAGCGACGGGAGCCACAGATACGCAGTATTTT. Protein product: CGSSLATGATDTQYF.

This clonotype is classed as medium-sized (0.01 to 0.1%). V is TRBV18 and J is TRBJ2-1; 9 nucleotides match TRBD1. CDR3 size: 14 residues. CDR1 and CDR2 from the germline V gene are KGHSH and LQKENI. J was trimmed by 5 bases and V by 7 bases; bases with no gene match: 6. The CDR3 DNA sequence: TGTGCCAGCTTCGGACAGGGGAGGAACAATGAGCAGTTCTTC. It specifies CASFGQGRNNEQFF.

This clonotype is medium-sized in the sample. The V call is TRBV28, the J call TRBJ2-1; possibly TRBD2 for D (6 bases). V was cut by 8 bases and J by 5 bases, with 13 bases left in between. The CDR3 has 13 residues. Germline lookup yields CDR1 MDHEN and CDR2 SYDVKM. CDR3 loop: CASLGGANNEQFF. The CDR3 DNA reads TGTGCCAGCCTGGGAGGAGCCAACAATGAGCAGTTCTTC.

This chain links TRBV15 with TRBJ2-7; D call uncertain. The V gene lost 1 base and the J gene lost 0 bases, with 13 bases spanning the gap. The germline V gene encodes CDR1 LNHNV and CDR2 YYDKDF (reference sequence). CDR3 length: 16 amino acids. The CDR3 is CATSRGSPPSSYEQYF. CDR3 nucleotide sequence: TGTGCCACCAGCAGAGGGTCACCCCCAAGCTCCTACGAGCAGTACTTC.

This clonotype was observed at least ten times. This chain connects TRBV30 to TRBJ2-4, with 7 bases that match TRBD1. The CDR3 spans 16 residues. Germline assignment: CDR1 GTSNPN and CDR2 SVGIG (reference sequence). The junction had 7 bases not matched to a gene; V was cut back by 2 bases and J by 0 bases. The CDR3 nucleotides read TGTGCCTGGAGTCACAGGGGAATGCTAGCCAAAAACATTCAGTACTTC. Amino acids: CAWSHRGMLAKNIQYF.

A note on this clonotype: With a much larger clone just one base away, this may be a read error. The CDR3 DNA follows: TGCAGTGCTAGAGTTGGAGGCCACGAGCAGTACTTC. As protein: CSARVGGHEQYF. The rearrangement links TRBV20-1 to TRBJ2-7, with a weak D call TRBD2 (5 bases). In germline, CDR1 is DFQATT, CDR2 SNEGSKA (reference sequence). The CDR3 is 12 residues long. V was trimmed by 1 base and J by 5 bases, leaving 9 bases between them.

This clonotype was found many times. The CDR3 DNA is TGCGCCAGCAGCCTAGGGACGGAAGTCTACGAGCAGTACTTC. Translating gives CASSLGTEVYEQYF. The gene calls are TRBV5-1 and TRBJ2-7, with D perhaps assigned TRBD1 or TRBD2 (5 bases each). Trimming left V 4 bases short and J 3 bases short, with 14 bases between. The CDR3 is 14 residues long. Germline V lookup: CDR1 SGHRS, CDR2 YFSETQ.

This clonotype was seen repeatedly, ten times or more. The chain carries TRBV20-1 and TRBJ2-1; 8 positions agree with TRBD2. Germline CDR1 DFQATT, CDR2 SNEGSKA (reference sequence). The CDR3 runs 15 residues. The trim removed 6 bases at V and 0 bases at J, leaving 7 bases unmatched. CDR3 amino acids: CSAKTSATSYNEQFF. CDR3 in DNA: TGCAGTGCGAAGACTAGCGCCACCTCCTACAATGAGCAGTTCTTC.

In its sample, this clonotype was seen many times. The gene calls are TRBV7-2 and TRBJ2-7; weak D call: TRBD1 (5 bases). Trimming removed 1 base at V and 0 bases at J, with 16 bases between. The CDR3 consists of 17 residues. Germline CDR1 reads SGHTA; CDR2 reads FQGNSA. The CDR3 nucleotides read TGTGCCAGCAGCTTAGGCCCTGGGGCTCCCCACTCCTACGAGCAGTACTTC. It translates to CASSLGPGAPHSYEQYF. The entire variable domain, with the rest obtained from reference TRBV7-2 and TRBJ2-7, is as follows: GAGVSQSPSNKVTEKGKDVELRCDPISGHTALYWYRQSLGQGLEFLIYFQGNSAPDKSGLPSDRFSAERTGGSVSTLTIQRTQQEDSAVYLCASSLGPGAPHSYEQYFGPGTRLTVT.

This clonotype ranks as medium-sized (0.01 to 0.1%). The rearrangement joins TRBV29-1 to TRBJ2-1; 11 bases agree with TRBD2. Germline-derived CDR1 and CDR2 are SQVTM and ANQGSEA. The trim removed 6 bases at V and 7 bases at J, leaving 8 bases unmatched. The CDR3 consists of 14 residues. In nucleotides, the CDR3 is TGCAGCGTGGATACTAGCGGGAGCGGTAATGAGCAGTTCTTC. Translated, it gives CSVDTSGSGNEQFF.

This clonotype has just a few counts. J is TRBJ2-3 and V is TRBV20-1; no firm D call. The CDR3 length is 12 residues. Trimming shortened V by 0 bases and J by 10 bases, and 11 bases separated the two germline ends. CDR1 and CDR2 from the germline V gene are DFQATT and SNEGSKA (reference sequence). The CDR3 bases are TGCAGTGCTAGAGATCGACCCATGGCGCAGTATTTT. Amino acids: CSARDRPMAQYF.

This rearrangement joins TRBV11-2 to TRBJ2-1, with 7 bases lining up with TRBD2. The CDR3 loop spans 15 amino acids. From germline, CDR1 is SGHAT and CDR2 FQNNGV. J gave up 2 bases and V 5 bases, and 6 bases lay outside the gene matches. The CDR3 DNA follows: TGTGCCAGCAGCGCCCTAGCGGTTCCCTACAATGAGCAGTTCTTC. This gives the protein CASSALAVPYNEQFF.